Listed below are T cell receptor beta chains from one sample, sequenced in a study of immune evolution from preneoplasia to lung adenocarcinoma. Method: immunoSEQ multiplex PCR; TCRdb's copy keeps in-frame clones and lacks some. The table lists some 6,000 clones, 70% to 85% of them singletons. Sequenced sample: FFPE adjacent normal lung tissue. All receptors derive from a person aged 70 to 79 with lung adenocarcinoma. The CDR3 runs from the conserved cysteine through the conserved F or W. The order of the fields is CDR3 protein, CDR3 DNA, clone size, J gene, V gene, D gene. D genes are given only for firm matches. Clone size is stated in some rows and not others, as once, few, many or a class when expanded.

CASSFAGGAYEQYF TGTGCCAGCAGTTTCGCCGGAGGGGCCTACGAGCAGTACTTC . TRBJ2-7 TRBV27 .
CASSANSYSNQPQHF TGTGCCAGCAGCGCCAACAGTTATAGCAATCAGCCCCAGCATTTT few TRBJ1-5 TRBV11-2 .
CASSPYEQGTEAFF TGTGCCAGCTCACCATACGAACAGGGCACTGAAGCTTTCTTT few TRBJ1-1 TRBV18 .
CASSLDGGGADTQYF TGTGCCAGCAGCTTGGATGGCGGGGGCGCAGATACGCAGTATTTT . TRBJ2-3 TRBV5-8 .
CAWSVAGSETQYF TGTGCCTGGAGTGTAGCAGGATCGGAGACCCAGTACTTC . TRBJ2-5 TRBV30 .
CATSSAAGGAYEQYF TGTGCCACCAGCAGCGCCGCTGGAGGGGCCTACGAGCAGTACTTC . TRBJ2-7 TRBV15 .
CASSSWGRGNYGYTF TGTGCCAGCAGCTCCTGGGGGCGAGGGAACTATGGCTACACCTTC . TRBJ1-2 TRBV5-6 .
CSASRIRELFF TGCAGTGCTAGTCGAATTCGGGAGCTGTTTTTT . TRBJ2-2 TRBV20-1 .
CASSLRLAGDTQYF TGTGCCAGCAGCTTACGCCTAGCGGGAGATACGCAGTATTTT . TRBJ2-3 TRBV13 TRBD2
CASSSLTGTADF TGTGCCAGCAGTTCCCTCACCGGGACAGCTGACTTC few TRBJ2-5 TRBV2 TRBD1
CASSLPQTGRGTEAFF TGTGCCAGCAGTTTGCCTCAGACAGGGAGAGGCACTGAAGCTTTCTTT once TRBJ1-1 TRBV28 TRBD1
CASSEVGSGGVNTGELFF TGTGCCAGCAGTGAAGTGGGTAGCGGGGGGGTTAACACCGGGGAGCTGTTTTTT . TRBJ2-2 TRBV2 TRBD2
CAWSVGYVQFF TGTGCCTGGAGTGTAGGGTACGTGCAGTTCTTC . TRBJ2-1 TRBV30 .
CSVLTGERRGYTF TGCAGCGTCCTTACCGGGGAGCGTAGGGGCTACACCTTC once TRBJ1-2 TRBV29-1 .
CASSLVGRSGANVLTF TGTGCCAGCAGCTTAGTTGGGAGGTCTGGGGCCAACGTCCTGACTTTC . TRBJ2-6 TRBV11-2 .
CASSFAGGPSYEQYF TGTGCCAGCAGCTTTGCGGGAGGCCCATCCTACGAGCAGTACTTC . TRBJ2-7 TRBV7-8 TRBD2
CASYPTGQVKNIQYF TGTGCCAGCTACCCCACCGGACAGGTCAAAAACATTCAGTACTTC . TRBJ2-4 TRBV2 TRBD1
CASSVQGVGSPLHF TGTGCCAGCAGTGTTCAAGGGGTGGGTTCACCCCTCCACTTT . TRBJ1-6 TRBV2 .
CASSYSSGNTGELFF TGTGCCAGCAGTTACTCGAGTGGGAACACCGGGGAGCTGTTTTTT . TRBJ2-2 TRBV6-5 .
CASTPDRAYGETQYF TGTGCCAGCACCCCGGACAGGGCCTACGGAGAGACCCAGTACTTC . TRBJ2-5 TRBV28 TRBD1
CASSLVGGQETQYF TGCGCCAGCAGCTTGGTCGGCGGCCAAGAGACCCAGTACTTC . TRBJ2-5 TRBV5-1 .
CASSLTGIGPYEQYF TGTGCCAGCAGTCTGACAGGAATCGGGCCCTACGAGCAGTACTTC . TRBJ2-7 TRBV27 .
CASSLGAASSGNTIYF TGTGCCAGCAGCTTAGGTGCCGCTAGCTCTGGAAACACCATATATTTT large TRBJ1-3 TRBV7-9 .
CASSGGGDGELFF TGTGCCAGCAGCGGCGGGGGGGACGGGGAGCTGTTTTTT . TRBJ2-2 TRBV5-4 TRBD2
CASSQASGISYEQYF TGCGCCAGCAGCCAAGCCTCCGGCATATCCTACGAGCAGTACTTC . TRBJ2-7 TRBV4-3 .
CAWTKGGGGRTGELFF TGTGCCTGGACCAAGGGTGGGGGAGGGCGCACCGGGGAGCTGTTTTTT . TRBJ2-2 TRBV30 TRBD2
CASSLWAVSDNSPLHF TGTGCCAGCAGCTTATGGGCGGTTTCTGATAATTCACCCCTCCACTTT . TRBJ1-6 TRBV7-8 .
CASSVAGSTDTQYF TGTGCCAGCAGCGTAGCGGGGAGCACAGATACGCAGTATTTT . TRBJ2-3 TRBV9 .
CASSRRTGQGAANEQYF TGTGCCAGCAGCCGACGAACGGGACAGGGGGCAGCTAACGAGCAGTACTTC few TRBJ2-7 TRBV27 TRBD1